This T cell receptor beta chain was retrieved from a study of regulatory T cells in long-lasting Graves disease. As for time point: newly diagnosed GD, antithyroid drugs for less than 3 months. Scientists built the TCR library using RNA that was extracted from PBMCs. iRepertoire HTBI primers and Arm-PCR of CDR3 regions built TCR beta libraries. TCRdb re-derived calls from the multiplex PCR reads in MiXCR, one entry per CDR3 protein. Altogether approximately 470,000 distinct CDR3 sequences are present, 15% to 20% being singletons, with the ten largest covering 12%. This sample also appeared in a second study, on T cells in Graves' hyperthyroidism and ophthalmopathy.

The receptor's source is a man aged 35-49 years with Graves disease. This specimen was peripheral blood mononuclear cells (PBMCs), taken at new diagnosis, from a patient treated with antithyroid drugs.

CDR3 bases: TGTGCCAGCAGCCTCCTAGCGGGAGGGGGCCACGAGCAGTACTTC. This codes for CASSLLAGGGHEQYF. The chain combines TRBV3-1 with TRBJ2-7; 12 bases fit TRBD2. The CDR3 spans 15 residues. Germline CDR1 LGHDT, CDR2 YNNKEL (reference sequence). V was pared by 4 bases and J by 5 bases, with 6 bases of the junction left unmatched.